This TCR beta chain was captured by sequencing in a study of T cells in Graves' hyperthyroidism and ophthalmopathy. Findings and limits, study-wide: Ophthalmopathy was predicted by the model a median of 6.5 months ahead of onset. In the blood, most expanded thyroid clonotypes above 0.001 appeared as well.

PBMCs were collected from an approximately 9.5 ml volume of fresh peripheral blood. The source material, RNA transcripts, was used to amplify TCR beta CDR3 regions. HTBI primers were the set used in a first-round RT-PCR of the TCR CDR3. A single record per CDR3 protein comes from TCRdb applying MiXCR to the multiplex PCR reads. The table shows some 370,000 distinct CDR3 sequences, with about 18% occurring only once. Germline loops: CDR1 MDHEN, CDR2 SYDVKM. There are 15 residues in the CDR3. Trimming pared 5 bases from V and 3 bases from J, leaving 16 bases between. A note on this clonotype: No antigen is known for it.

The material sequenced was blood. This sequence was found in a woman aged 25 to 45 with Graves' hyperthyroidism that later progressed to Graves' ophthalmopathy. This chain connects TRBV28 to TRBJ1-1; D possibly corresponds to TRBD1 (5 bases). The CDR3 bases are TGTGCCAGCAGTCCCTGGACACCGAGGGACACTGAAGCTTTCTTT. This sequence encodes CASSPWTPRDTEAFF.